The 17 T cell receptor beta chains in this list originate from one sample, sequenced in a study of cytomegalovirus exposure and HLA in healthy donors. The PCR made use of 60 Vbeta and 13 Jbeta primers. Libraries were prepared by immunoSEQ multiplex PCR; TCRdb keeps only in-frame clonotypes and omits some of them. This table lists 20,000 to 25,000 clones. Sequenced sample: PBMCs. These receptors originate from a man in his sixties in good health and CMV-seropositive.

This chain links TRBV29-1 with TRBJ2-7, with 12 bases identical to TRBD1. Germline-derived CDR1 and CDR2 are SQVTM and ANQGSEA. The CDR3 covers 17 residues. Trimming cost V 5 bases and J 6 bases; bases outside gene matches: 17. The CDR3 sequence: CSVSGTGQGARRGEQYF. CDR3 DNA: TGCAGCGTTTCCGGGACGGGACAGGGGGCTCGGAGGGGCGAGCAGTACTTC.

The CDR3: CASGTSGVITEAFF. As DNA, the CDR3 is TGTGCCAGCGGAACGTCCGGGGTGATCACTGAAGCTTTCTTT. This rearrangement joins TRBV6-1 to TRBJ1-1; D is uncertain. This CDR3 contains 14 residues. Deletions cut 8 bases from V and 4 bases from J, with 17 bases between. Germline assignment: CDR1 MNHNS and CDR2 SASEGT.

The chain has TRBV6-5 and TRBJ2-3; D possibly corresponds to TRBD2 (5 bases). The germline V and J ends were trimmed by 9 bases and 4 bases, with 17 bases remaining between them. CDR1 and CDR2 from the germline V gene are MNHEY and SVGAGI. There are 14 residues in the CDR3. In DNA form, the CDR3 reads TGTGCCAGTCAGCGGAGTCTTGGAGCAGATACGCAGTATTTT. Its translation is CASQRSLGADTQYF.

V is TRBV27 and J is TRBJ2-7; maybe TRBD1 (5 bases). The CDR3 spans 16 residues. Trimming took off 1 base at V and 5 bases at J, with 18 bases between the two ends. Germline CDR1 reads MNHEY; CDR2 reads SMNVEV (reference sequence). This chain's CDR3 is CASSLWGDRPPHEQYF. Here the CDR3 DNA reads TGTGCCAGCAGTTTATGGGGCGACAGACCACCCCACGAGCAGTACTTC.

The chain has TRBV18 and TRBJ2-7; 7 bases map to TRBD1. The CDR3 is 14 amino acids. Germline trimming cut 4 bases from V and 2 bases from J; bases unmatched to any gene: 5. The germline V gene has CDR1 KGHSH and CDR2 LQKENI. The CDR3 here is CASSLGTVTYEQYF. DNA for the CDR3: TGTGCCAGCTCACTAGGGACAGTCACCTACGAGCAGTACTTC.

J is TRBJ2-3 and V is TRBV30, with 10 bases matching TRBD2. The CDR3 has 14 amino acids. CDR1 and CDR2 from the germline V gene are GTSNPN and SVGIG (reference sequence). V lost 1 base to trimming and J lost 3 bases; unmatched junction nucleotides: 1. CDR3 in amino acids: CAWSASGSTDTQYF. The CDR3 nucleotides are TGTGCCTGGAGTGCTAGCGGGAGTACAGATACGCAGTATTTT.

The V gene is TRBV18, the J gene TRBJ1-5, with TRBD1 identical over 9 bases. J gave up 0 bases and V 6 bases, and 6 bases lay outside the gene matches. Germline CDR1 and CDR2: KGHSH and LQKENI. The CDR3 sequence is 16 residues long. This CDR3 reads CASSRQGGNSNQPQHF. In DNA, the CDR3 is TGTGCCAGCTCCCGACAGGGGGGGAATAGCAATCAGCCCCAGCATTTT.

The V and J genes are TRBV6-1 and TRBJ2-1; 7 nucleotides agree with TRBD2. Germline V lookup: CDR1 MNHNS, CDR2 SASEGT. V shed 3 bases, J shed 5 bases, and the junction held 7 bases outside the gene matches. There are 15 residues in the CDR3. Written as DNA, the CDR3 is TGTGCCAGCAGTGAGAATCTAGCGGAGCACAATGAGCAGTTCTTC. Its protein product is CASSENLAEHNEQFF.

The chain is built from TRBV2 and TRBJ2-1; D uncertain. The V gene's germline CDR1 is SNHLY and CDR2 FYNNEI. The ends were cut back, 1 base at V and 5 bases at J, with 9 bases in the middle. This CDR3 has 14 amino acids. This CDR3 is CASSEERAHNEQFF. CDR3 DNA: TGTGCCAGCAGTGAAGAACGAGCCCACAATGAGCAGTTCTTC.

The chain links TRBV4-2 to TRBJ1-1; D gene unclear. Trimming took 0 bases from V and 4 from J, leaving 18 bases between them. The germline V gene encodes CDR1 LGHNA and CDR2 YNFKEQ. This CDR3 has 17 residues. CDR3 region: CASSQDALGRRATEAFF. In DNA, the CDR3 is TGTGCCAGCAGCCAAGATGCCCTCGGCAGGCGAGCCACTGAAGCTTTCTTT.

J is TRBJ2-1 and V is TRBV27, with D perhaps TRBD2 (6 bases). Germline V gene sequence: CDR1 MNHEY, CDR2 SMNVEV (reference sequence). This CDR3 comprises 17 residues. V dropped 1 base and J dropped 7 bases, with 20 bases sitting between them. As DNA, the CDR3 is TGTGCCAGCAGTTTATTTGTGGACCACCGGGGGAAGAATGAGCAGTTCTTC. It yields the protein CASSLFVDHRGKNEQFF.

The rearrangement links TRBV18 to TRBJ2-3; 8 nucleotides agree with TRBD2. The CDR3 length is 15 residues. V was pared by 4 bases and J by 2 bases, with 5 bases of the junction left unmatched. CDR1 and CDR2 from the germline V gene are KGHSH and LQKENI. The CDR3 DNA reads TGTGCCAGCTCACTAGCGGGACCCCCCACAGATACGCAGTATTTT. Translating it yields CASSLAGPPTDTQYF.

The chain recombines TRBV6-6 with TRBJ2-7; 7 positions match TRBD1. With V trimmed by 4 bases and J by 0 bases, 3 bases remained unmatched. The CDR3 is 14 residues long. The germline CDR1 and CDR2 sequences are MNHNY and SVGAGI (reference sequence). In DNA, the CDR3 is TGTGCCAGCAGTTGGGACAGCACCTCCTACGAGCAGTACTTC. Protein product: CASSWDSTSYEQYF.

The chain joins TRBV10-3 to TRBJ2-7; possible D gene TRBD2, 6 bases. V was pared by 10 bases and J by 3 bases, with 16 bases between. The CDR3 covers 13 residues. Germline-derived CDR1 and CDR2 are ENHRY and SYGVKD. The CDR3 DNA reads as TGTGCCACCGGCGGGGCGATAGTCTACGAGCAGTACTTC. It yields the protein CATGGAIVYEQYF.

The CDR3 DNA follows: TGTGCCAGCAACCCGAGCGGGGGGACAGGTGGCGAGCAGTACTTC. Encoded protein: CASNPSGGTGGEQYF. The chain combines TRBV5-5 with TRBJ2-7, with D possibly matching TRBD2 (9 bases). Germline lookup yields CDR1 SGHKS and CDR2 YYEKEE (reference sequence). Trimming shortened V by 6 bases and J by 6 bases, and 22 bases separated the two germline ends. The CDR3 has 15 residues.

V gene TRBV13 combines with J gene TRBJ2-7, with 8 bases identical to TRBD2. This CDR3 contains 13 residues. CDR1 is PRHDT, CDR2 FYEKMQ, per germline (reference sequence). V trimming: 4 bases; J trimming: 7 bases; junction bases outside the gene matches: 6. CDR3 DNA sequence: TGTGCCAGCAGCTCCGGGAGGGCGTGGGAGCAGTACTTC. Translating it yields CASSSGRAWEQYF. Filled out from reference TRBV13 and TRBJ2-7, the complete variable domain reads AAGVIQSPRHLIKEKRETATLKCYPIPRHDTVYWYQQGPGQDPQFLISFYEKMQSDKGSIPDRFSAQQFSDYHSELNMSSLELGDSALYFCASSSGRAWEQYFGPGTRLTVT.

J is TRBJ1-5 and V is TRBV19; the match to TRBD1 covers 7 bases. The J segment lost 6 bases and the V segment lost 9 bases, leaving 8 bases of the junction unmatched. The CDR3 extends over 13 amino acids. Germline values: CDR1 LNHDA, CDR2 SQIVND (reference sequence). The CDR3 coding sequence is TGTGCCAGCCGGGACAGTTTATCTCAGCCCCAGCATTTT. Amino acids: CASRDSLSQPQHF.